This TCR beta chain was captured in a study of blood T cell repertoires in COVID-19 (dated by TCRdb to about 2020). At the level of the whole study: Samples covering the acute and convalescent phases of COVID-19 were provided by collaborators in the United States, Italy and Spain. The prospective study material was composed of cDNA or gDNA derived from T cells, B-cell-depleted T cells, or PBMCs. The dataset comprised deeply sampled blood TCRbeta repertoires from subjects exposed to, actively infected with, or recovered from COVID-19. A freely available public database, intended as a resource for researchers studying the immune response to SARS-CoV-2, is where the repertoires were released. Samples were obtained from the ongoing ImmuneRACE study (first 160 participants) and from 950 to 1,500 subjects provided by 6 global collaborators. A de-identified subject ID, COVID-19 status, age in years and sex were almost always included in the sample metadata. Where available, HLA class I and class II types were taken from metadata supplied by the sample provider and were not determined by assay-based typing.

TCRbeta CDR3 regions were amplified from genomic DNA using the immunoSEQ Assay, a bias-controlled multiplex PCR. Per the source publication's procedure: Nucleated cell counts per sample were estimated from amplification of reference gene primers within the assay. To quantify the absolute abundance of each unique TCRbeta CDR3 rearrangement, sequence reads were collapsed and filtered. Productive Simpson clonality was computed per sample as the square root of Simpson's diversity index over productive rearrangements. As stored in TCRdb, this immuneACCESS dataset retains in-frame rearrangements with V and J assigned. A fraction of the clones does not appear; measured against another copy, unresolved V genes explain less than half of the discrepancy, and the remainder lacks a known reason. V, J and clone size derive from that table, while D and trimming were established from the DNA sequence. The sample contains some 320,000 clones, around 87% of them found a single time. Approximately 5% of the sample is held by the ten biggest clonotypes.

The CDR3 runs 12 amino acids, cysteine and phenylalanine included. CDR3 DNA is the only sequence kept; it has 36 bases, read in frame from the first base. CDR1 is given as SQVTM and CDR2 as ANQGSEA, both from the germline V gene. The junction shows trimming of 5 bases on V and 6 bases on J, and the gene matches do not reach 6 bases of it. Enrolling through a virtual design, the prospective study's participants ranged in age from roughly 18 to 90 years and lived across 20 to 25 United States geographic areas. In the prospective study, participants were assigned to cohorts based on the clinical history participants reported in a screening survey and a study questionnaire. ImmuneRACE Cohort 3 recovered participants were defined by two consecutive negative NP/OP PCR tests, healthcare professional clearance, or symptom resolution. In the prospective study, mobile phlebotomists collected whole blood, serum and a nasopharyngeal or oropharyngeal swab from each participant. Prospective study participants could optionally give additional blood draws and questionnaires over an approximately two-month period. Before DNA extraction, prospective study blood samples were shipped either frozen or at room temperature.

Remarks on this clone: There is no known antigen for this receptor. It has no much larger one-base neighbor in the sample; base qualities were not kept. The same CDR3 is also encoded by other DNA sequences in this sample.

What the work shows at the level of the full study, not this receptor alone: The quantity of clinical and demographic metadata differed by source and by participant and was supplied without curation.

Material: PBMCs or T cells enriched from blood (not recorded which). The TCR originated in a woman in her thirties who had recovered from COVID-19. Rearrangement joined TRBV29-1 to TRBJ2-7; 8 central bases correspond to TRBD1. The DNA sequence reads TGCAGCGTTATAACAGGGGGTACCGAGCAGTACTTC. It specifies CSVITGGTEQYF.